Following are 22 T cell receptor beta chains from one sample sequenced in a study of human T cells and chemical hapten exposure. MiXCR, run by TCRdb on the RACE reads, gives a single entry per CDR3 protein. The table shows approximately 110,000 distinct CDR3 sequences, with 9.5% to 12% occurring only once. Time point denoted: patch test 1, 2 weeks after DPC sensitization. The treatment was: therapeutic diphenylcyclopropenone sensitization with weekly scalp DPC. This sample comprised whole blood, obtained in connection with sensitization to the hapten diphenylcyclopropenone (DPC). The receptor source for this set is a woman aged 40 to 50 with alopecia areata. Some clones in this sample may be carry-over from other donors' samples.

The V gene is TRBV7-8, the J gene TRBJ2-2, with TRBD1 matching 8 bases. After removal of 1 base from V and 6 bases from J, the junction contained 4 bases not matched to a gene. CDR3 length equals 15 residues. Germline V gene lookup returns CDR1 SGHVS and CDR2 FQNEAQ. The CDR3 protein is CASSLDRQGSGELFF. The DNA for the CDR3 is TGTGCCAGCAGCTTAGACCGACAGGGGTCCGGGGAGCTGTTTTTT. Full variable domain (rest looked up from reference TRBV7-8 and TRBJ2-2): GAGVSQSPRYKVAKRGQDVALRCDPISGHVSLFWYQQALGQGPEFLTYFQNEAQLDKSGLPSDRFFAERPEGSVSTLKIQRTQQEDSAVYLCASSLDRQGSGELFFGEGSRLTVL.

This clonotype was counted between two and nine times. In DNA form, the CDR3 reads TGCGCCAGCAGCCAAGAAGCAGTCAGGGGGAACACTGAAGCTTTCTTT. Protein sequence: CASSQEAVRGNTEAFF. The rearrangement uses TRBV4-3 and TRBJ1-1; D is perhaps TRBD1 (6 bases). V lost 0 bases and J lost 1, with 12 bases in between. Germline-derived CDR1 and CDR2 are LGHNA and YSLEER. This CDR3 region has 16 residues.

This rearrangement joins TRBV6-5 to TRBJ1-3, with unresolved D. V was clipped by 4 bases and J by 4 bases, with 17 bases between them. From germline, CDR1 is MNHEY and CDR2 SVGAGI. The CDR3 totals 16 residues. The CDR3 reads CASSLALGALGNTIYF. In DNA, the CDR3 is TGTGCCAGCAGTTTGGCCTTGGGCGCTCTCGGAAACACCATATATTTT.

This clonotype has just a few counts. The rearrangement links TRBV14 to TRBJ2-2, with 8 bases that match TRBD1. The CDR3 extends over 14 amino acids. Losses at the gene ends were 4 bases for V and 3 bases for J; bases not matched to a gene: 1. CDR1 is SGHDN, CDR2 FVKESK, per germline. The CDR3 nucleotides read TGTGCCAGCAGCCGACAGGGGCACACCGGGGAGCTGTTTTTT. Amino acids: CASSRQGHTGELFF.

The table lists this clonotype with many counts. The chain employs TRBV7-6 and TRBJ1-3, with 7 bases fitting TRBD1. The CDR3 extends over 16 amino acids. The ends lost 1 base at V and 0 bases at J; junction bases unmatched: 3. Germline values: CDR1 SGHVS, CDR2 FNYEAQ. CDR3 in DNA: TGTGCCAGCAGCTTAGTGACAGGGATCTCTGGAAACACCATATATTTT. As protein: CASSLVTGISGNTIYF.

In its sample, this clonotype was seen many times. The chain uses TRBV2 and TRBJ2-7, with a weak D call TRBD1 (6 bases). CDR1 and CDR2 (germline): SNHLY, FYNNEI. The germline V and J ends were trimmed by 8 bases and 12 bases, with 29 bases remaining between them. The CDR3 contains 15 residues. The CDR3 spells CASQKNTGTPGEVYF. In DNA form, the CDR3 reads TGTGCCAGCCAGAAGAATACAGGGACCCCCGGCGAAGTGTACTTC.

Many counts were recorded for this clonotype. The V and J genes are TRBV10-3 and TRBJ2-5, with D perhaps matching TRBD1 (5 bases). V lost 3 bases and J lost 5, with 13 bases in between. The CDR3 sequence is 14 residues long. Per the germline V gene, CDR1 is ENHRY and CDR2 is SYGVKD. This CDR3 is CAISEDPSGETQYF. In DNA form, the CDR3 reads TGTGCCATCAGTGAAGACCCATCAGGGGAGACCCAGTACTTC.

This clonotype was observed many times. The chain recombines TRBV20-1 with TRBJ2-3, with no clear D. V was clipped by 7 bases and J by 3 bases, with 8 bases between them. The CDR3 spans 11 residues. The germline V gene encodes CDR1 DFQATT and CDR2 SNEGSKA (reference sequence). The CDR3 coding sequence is TGCAGTGTACGGTGGACAGATACGCAGTATTTT. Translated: CSVRWTDTQYF.

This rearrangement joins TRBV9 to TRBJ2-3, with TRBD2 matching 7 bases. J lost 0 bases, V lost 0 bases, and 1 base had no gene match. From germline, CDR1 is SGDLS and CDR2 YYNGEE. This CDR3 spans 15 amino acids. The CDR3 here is CASSVVSGSTDTQYF. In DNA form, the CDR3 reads TGTGCCAGCAGCGTAGTTAGCGGGAGCACAGATACGCAGTATTTT.

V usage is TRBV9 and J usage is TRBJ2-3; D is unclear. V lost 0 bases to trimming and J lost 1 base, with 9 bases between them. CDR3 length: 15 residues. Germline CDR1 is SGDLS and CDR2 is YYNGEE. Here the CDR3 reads CASSVDERGTDTQYF. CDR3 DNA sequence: TGTGCCAGCAGCGTAGATGAGCGCGGCACAGATACGCAGTATTTT.

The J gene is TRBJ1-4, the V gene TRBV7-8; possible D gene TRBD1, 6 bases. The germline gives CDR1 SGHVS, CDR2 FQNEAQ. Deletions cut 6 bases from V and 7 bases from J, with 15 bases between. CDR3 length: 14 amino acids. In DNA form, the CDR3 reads TGTGCCAGCAGAGGAGGGGGGGCCGGTGAAAAACTGTTTTTT. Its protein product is CASRGGGAGEKLFF. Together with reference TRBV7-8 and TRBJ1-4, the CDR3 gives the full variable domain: GAGVSQSPRYKVAKRGQDVALRCDPISGHVSLFWYQQALGQGPEFLTYFQNEAQLDKSGLPSDRFFAERPEGSVSTLKIQRTQQEDSAVYLCASRGGGAGEKLFFGSGTQLSVL.

The CDR3 DNA sequence: TGTGCCAGCAGTTACGATTCGGCAACTTACGAGCAGTACTTC. As protein: CASSYDSATYEQYF. The gene calls are TRBV6-6 and TRBJ2-7; D uncertain. The V end was cut by 2 bases, the J end by 4 bases, with 12 bases between. This CDR3 has 14 amino acids. Germline V gene lookup returns CDR1 MNHNY and CDR2 SVGAGI (reference sequence).

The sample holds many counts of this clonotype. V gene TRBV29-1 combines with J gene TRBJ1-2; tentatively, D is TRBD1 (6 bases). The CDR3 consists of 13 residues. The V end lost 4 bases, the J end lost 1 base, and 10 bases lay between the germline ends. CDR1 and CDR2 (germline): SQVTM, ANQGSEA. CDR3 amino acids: CSVGDKLNYGYTF. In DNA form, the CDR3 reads TGCAGCGTTGGGGACAAACTTAACTATGGCTACACCTTC.

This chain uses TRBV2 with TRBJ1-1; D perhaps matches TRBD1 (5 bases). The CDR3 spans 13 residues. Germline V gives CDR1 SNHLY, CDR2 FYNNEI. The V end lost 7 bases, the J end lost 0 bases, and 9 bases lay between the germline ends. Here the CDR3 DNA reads TGTGCCAGCACTAGGGACGTGAACACTGAAGCTTTCTTT. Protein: CASTRDVNTEAFF. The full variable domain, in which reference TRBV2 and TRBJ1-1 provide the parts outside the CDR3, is EPEVTQTPSHQVTQMGQEVILRCVPISNHLYFYWYRQILGQKVEFLVSFYNNEISEKSEIFDDQFSVERPDGSNFTLKIRSTKLEDSAMYFCASTRDVNTEAFFGQGTRLTVV.

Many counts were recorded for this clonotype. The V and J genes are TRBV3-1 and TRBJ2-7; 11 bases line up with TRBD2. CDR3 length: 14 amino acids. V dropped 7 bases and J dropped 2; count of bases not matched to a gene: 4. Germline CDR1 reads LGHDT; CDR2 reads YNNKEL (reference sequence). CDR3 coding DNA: TGTGCCAGCACGACTAGCGGGAAGGCCTACGAGCAGTACTTC. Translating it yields CASTTSGKAYEQYF.

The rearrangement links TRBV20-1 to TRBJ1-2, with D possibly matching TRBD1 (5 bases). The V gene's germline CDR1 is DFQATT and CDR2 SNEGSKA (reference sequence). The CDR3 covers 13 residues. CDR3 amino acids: CSAGVSGRRGYTF. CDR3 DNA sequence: TGCAGCGCGGGGGTCTCGGGCCGCCGCGGCTACACCTTC.

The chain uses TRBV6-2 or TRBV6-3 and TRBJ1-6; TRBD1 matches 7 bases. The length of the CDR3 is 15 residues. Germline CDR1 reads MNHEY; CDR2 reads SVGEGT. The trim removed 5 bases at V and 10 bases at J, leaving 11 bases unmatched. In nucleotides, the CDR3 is TGTGCCAGCAGTCCCCGCAGGGGGATCGACTCACCCCTCCACTTT. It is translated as CASSPRRGIDSPLHF.

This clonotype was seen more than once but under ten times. CDR3 in amino acids: CASSTTPSGAGELFF. Here the CDR3 DNA reads TGTGCCAGCAGCACCACCCCTAGCGGGGCTGGGGAGCTGTTTTTT. The chain has TRBV7-2 and TRBJ2-2; 9 nucleotides align to TRBD2. V lost 5 bases to trimming and J lost 8 bases; unmatched junction nucleotides: 9. This CDR3 region has 15 residues. CDR1 and CDR2 (germline): SGHTA, FQGNSA.

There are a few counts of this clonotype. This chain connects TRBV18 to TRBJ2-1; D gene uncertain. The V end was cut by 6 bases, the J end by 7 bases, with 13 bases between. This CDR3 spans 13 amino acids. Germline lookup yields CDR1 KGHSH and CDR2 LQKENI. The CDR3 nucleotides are TGTGCCAGCTCGCGCCAGGCGGCTAATGAGCAGTTCTTC. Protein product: CASSRQAANEQFF.

The CDR3: CASSFVDNEKLFF. In DNA, the CDR3 is TGTGCCAGCAGTTTTGTAGATAATGAAAAACTGTTTTTT. J is TRBJ1-4 and V is TRBV27; D is unresolved. In germline, CDR1 is MNHEY, CDR2 SMNVEV (reference sequence). Trimming pared 3 bases from V and 4 bases from J, leaving 6 bases between. The CDR3 is 13 residues long.

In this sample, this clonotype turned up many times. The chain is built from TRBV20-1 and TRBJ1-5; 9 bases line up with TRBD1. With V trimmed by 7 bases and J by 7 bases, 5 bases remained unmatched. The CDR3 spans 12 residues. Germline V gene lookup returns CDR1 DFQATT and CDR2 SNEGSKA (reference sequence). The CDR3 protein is CSVGTGRQPQHF. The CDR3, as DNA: TGCAGTGTCGGGACAGGGAGGCAGCCCCAGCATTTT.

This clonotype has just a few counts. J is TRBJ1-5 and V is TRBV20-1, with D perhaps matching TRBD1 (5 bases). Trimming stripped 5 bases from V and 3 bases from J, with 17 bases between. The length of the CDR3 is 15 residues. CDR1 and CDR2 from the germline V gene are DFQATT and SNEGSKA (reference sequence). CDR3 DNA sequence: TGCAGTGCTGTAGGGACGGGGCTCATCAATCAGCCCCAGCATTTT. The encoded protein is CSAVGTGLINQPQHF.